This is a list of T cell receptor beta chains from one sample in a study of shared clonotypes between healthy human individuals. Sequencing used immunoSEQ multiplex PCR; TCRdb keeps in-frame clones, though not all of them. Among some 2 million clones listed, about 94% were seen once. Sample: naive CD8+ T cells sorted from blood. The receptors stem from a man between 18 and 35 years old in good health. Each CDR3 is given with its conserved first and last residue. The D gene is left open where the match is weak. For some rows the clone size is stated as once, few or many, or as a class when expanded; others skip it.

V: TRBV10-3
D: TRBD2
J: TRBJ2-1
size: NA
CDR3: CALSTSGVGNEQFF
DNA: TGTGCCCTGTCAACTAGCGGGGTAGGCAATGAGCAGTTCTTC

V: TRBV7-9
D: NA
J: TRBJ1-1
size: NA
CDR3: CASSGMNTEAFF
DNA: TGTGCCAGCAGCGGAATGAACACTGAAGCTTTCTTT

V: TRBV5-4
D: NA
J: TRBJ2-7
size: NA
CDR3: CASSPLVQDEQYF
DNA: TGTGCCAGCAGCCCGCTAGTCCAGGATGAGCAGTACTTC

V: TRBV19
D: TRBD1
J: TRBJ1-1
size: NA
CDR3: CASSSRDRNTEAFF
DNA: TGTGCCAGTAGTTCCCGGGACAGGAACACTGAAGCTTTCTTT

V: TRBV19
D: NA
J: TRBJ2-3
size: NA
CDR3: CASNRGGTDTQYF
DNA: TGTGCCAGTAATAGAGGGGGCACAGATACGCAGTATTTT

V: TRBV27
D: NA
J: TRBJ2-3
size: NA
CDR3: CASSSQADTQYF
DNA: TGTGCCAGCAGTTCTCAAGCAGATACGCAGTATTTT

V: TRBV4-3
D: NA
J: TRBJ2-7
size: NA
CDR3: CASSPSKWAGEQYF
DNA: TGCGCCAGCAGCCCCTCGAAGTGGGCAGGGGAGCAGTACTTC

V: TRBV7-9
D: TRBD1
J: TRBJ1-4
size: once
CDR3: CASSYRGHLPYIEKLFF
DNA: TGTGCCAGCAGCTACAGGGGACACTTGCCGTATATTGAAAAACTGTTTTTT

V: TRBV11-2
D: TRBD1
J: TRBJ2-3
size: NA
CDR3: CASSLEGTGGGYTQYF
DNA: TGTGCCAGCAGCTTAGAAGGGACAGGGGGCGGTTATACGCAGTATTTT

V: TRBV2
D: NA
J: TRBJ2-3
size: NA
CDR3: CASSDRGPRTDTQYF
DNA: TGTGCCAGCAGTGACAGGGGCCCTAGAACAGATACGCAGTATTTT

V: TRBV2
D: NA
J: TRBJ1-1
size: NA
CDR3: CASSDSGGPIF
DNA: TGTGCCAGCAGTGATTCCGGCGGCCCAATCTTT

V: TRBV27
D: NA
J: TRBJ1-1
size: few
CDR3: CASSLGPSTEAFF
DNA: TGTGCCAGCAGTCTGGGACCGAGCACTGAAGCTTTCTTT

V: TRBV30
D: NA
J: TRBJ2-7
size: NA
CDR3: CAWSVVKYEQYF
DNA: TGTGCCTGGAGTGTGGTGAAGTACGAGCAGTACTTC

V: TRBV7-9
D: NA
J: TRBJ2-3
size: NA
CDR3: CAIRERASTDTQYF
DNA: TGTGCCATTCGGGAGCGGGCTAGCACAGATACGCAGTATTTT

V: TRBV7-9
D: TRBD1
J: TRBJ1-1
size: NA
CDR3: CASSLSGQGDPEAFF
DNA: TGTGCCAGCAGCTTATCGGGACAGGGGGACCCTGAAGCTTTCTTT

V: TRBV5-6
D: NA
J: TRBJ1-2
size: once
CDR3: CASSSDLGNGYTF
DNA: TGTGCCAGCAGCTCGGACCTGGGCAATGGCTACACCTTC

V: TRBV7-2
D: TRBD2
J: TRBJ2-7
size: few
CDR3: CASSFTSAYLDHEQYF
DNA: TGTGCCAGCAGCTTCACTAGCGCCTATCTGGACCACGAGCAGTACTTC

V: TRBV7-2
D: NA
J: TRBJ1-2
size: NA
CDR3: CASSLVRAGLGEGYTF
DNA: TGTGCCAGCAGCTTAGTGAGGGCAGGGCTGGGAGAAGGCTACACCTTC

V: TRBV4-1
D: NA
J: TRBJ1-1
size: NA
CDR3: CASSQDEDRKAFF
DNA: TGCGCCAGCAGCCAAGATGAAGACAGAAAAGCTTTCTTT

V: TRBV6-5
D: NA
J: TRBJ2-7
size: NA
CDR3: CALGGTAYEQYF
DNA: TGTGCTCTTGGAGGGACTGCCTACGAGCAGTACTTC

V: TRBV27
D: TRBD1
J: TRBJ1-2
size: NA
CDR3: CASSLKGAGYGYTF
DNA: TGTGCCAGCAGTTTAAAGGGGGCTGGCTATGGCTACACCTTC

V: TRBV10-3
D: NA
J: TRBJ2-7
size: NA
CDR3: CAISYLAEPSYEQYF
DNA: TGTGCCATCAGTTACCTGGCGGAACCGTCCTACGAGCAGTACTTC